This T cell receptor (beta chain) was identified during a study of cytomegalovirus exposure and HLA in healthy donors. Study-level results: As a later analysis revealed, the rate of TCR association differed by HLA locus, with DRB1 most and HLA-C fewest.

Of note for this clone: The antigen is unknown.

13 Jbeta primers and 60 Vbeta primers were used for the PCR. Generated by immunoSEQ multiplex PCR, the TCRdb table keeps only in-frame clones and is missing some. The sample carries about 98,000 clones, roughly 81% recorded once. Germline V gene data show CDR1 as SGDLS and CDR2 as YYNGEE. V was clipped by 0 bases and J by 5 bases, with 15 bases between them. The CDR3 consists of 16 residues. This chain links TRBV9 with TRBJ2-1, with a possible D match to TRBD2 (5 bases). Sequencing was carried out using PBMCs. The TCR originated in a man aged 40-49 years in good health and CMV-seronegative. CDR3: CASSVALANLDNEQFF. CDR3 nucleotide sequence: TGTGCCAGCAGCGTAGCCCTAGCCAATTTGGACAATGAGCAGTTCTTC.